The subject of this entry is one T cell receptor (beta chain). The germline CDR1 and CDR2 sequences are LGHNA and YSLEER. Trimming took 5 bases from V and 7 from J; bases not matched to a gene: 5. The CDR3 covers 15 residues. Produced via immunoSEQ multiplex PCR; TCRdb's table is partial and in-frame only. The profile shows about 94,000 clones, 78% of them singletons. This specimen comes from a study of blood T cell repertoires in COVID-19. Study-wide context: Samples of COVID-19 (acute and convalescent) were obtained from the United States, Italy and Spain. T cells, B-cell-depleted T cells, or PBMCs provided the cDNA or gDNA that served as material.

The Seattle site enrolled patients during active infection and followed them longitudinally. The clonotype comes from a man between 70 and 80 years old with COVID-19, enrolled during active disease. Sequenced input: peripheral blood. The rearrangement joins TRBV4-3 to TRBJ1-6, with 10 bases identical to TRBD1. The CDR3 here is CASSSGQGENSPLHF. CDR3 DNA: TGCGCCAGCAGCTCCGGACAGGGGGAGAATTCACCCCTCCACTTT.